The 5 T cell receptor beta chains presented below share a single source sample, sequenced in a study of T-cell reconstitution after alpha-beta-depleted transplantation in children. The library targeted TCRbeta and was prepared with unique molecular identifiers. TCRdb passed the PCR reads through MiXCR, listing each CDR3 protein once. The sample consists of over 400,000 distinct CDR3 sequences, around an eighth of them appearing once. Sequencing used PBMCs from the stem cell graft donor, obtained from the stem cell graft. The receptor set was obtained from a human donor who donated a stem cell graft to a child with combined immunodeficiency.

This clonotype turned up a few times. CDR3 coding DNA: TGTGCCAGCAGCCCCCGAGGACGTAGTTCCTACAATGAGCAGTTCTTC. This codes for CASSPRGRSSYNEQFF. The chain recombines TRBV3-1 with TRBJ2-1; D is uncertain. Looked up from germline, CDR1 is LGHDT and CDR2 is YNNKEL (reference sequence). The length of the CDR3 is 16 residues. Between the trimmed V and J ends, which lost 4 bases and 1 base, there was a span of 14 bases.

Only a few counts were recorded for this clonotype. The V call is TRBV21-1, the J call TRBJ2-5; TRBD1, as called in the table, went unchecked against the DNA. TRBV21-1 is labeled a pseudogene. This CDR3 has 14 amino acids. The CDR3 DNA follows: TGTGCCAGCAGCAAAAAGGGGCCGGGAGAGACCCAGTACTTC. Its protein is CASSKKGPGETQYF.

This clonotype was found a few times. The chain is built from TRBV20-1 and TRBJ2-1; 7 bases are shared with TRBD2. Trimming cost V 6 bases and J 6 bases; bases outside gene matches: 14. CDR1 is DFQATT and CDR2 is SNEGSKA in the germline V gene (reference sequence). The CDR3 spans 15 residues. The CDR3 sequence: CSAGGGGVGFNEQFF. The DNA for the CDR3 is TGCAGTGCCGGTGGGGGGGGAGTAGGATTCAATGAGCAGTTCTTC.

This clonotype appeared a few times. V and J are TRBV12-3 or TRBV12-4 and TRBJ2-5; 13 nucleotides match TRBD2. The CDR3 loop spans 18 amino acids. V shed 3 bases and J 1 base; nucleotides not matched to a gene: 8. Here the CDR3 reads CASSFRSTSGGPQETQYF. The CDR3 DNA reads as TGTGCCAGCAGTTTCCGCTCGACTAGCGGGGGGCCCCAAGAGACCCAGTACTTC.

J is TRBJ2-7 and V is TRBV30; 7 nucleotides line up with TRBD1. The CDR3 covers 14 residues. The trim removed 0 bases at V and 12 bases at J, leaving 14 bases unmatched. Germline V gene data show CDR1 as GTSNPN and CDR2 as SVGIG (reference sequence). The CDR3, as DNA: TGTGCCTGGAGTGTAGGGGGCCTCTCCCCCGTTTCGTACTTC. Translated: CAWSVGGLSPVSYF.